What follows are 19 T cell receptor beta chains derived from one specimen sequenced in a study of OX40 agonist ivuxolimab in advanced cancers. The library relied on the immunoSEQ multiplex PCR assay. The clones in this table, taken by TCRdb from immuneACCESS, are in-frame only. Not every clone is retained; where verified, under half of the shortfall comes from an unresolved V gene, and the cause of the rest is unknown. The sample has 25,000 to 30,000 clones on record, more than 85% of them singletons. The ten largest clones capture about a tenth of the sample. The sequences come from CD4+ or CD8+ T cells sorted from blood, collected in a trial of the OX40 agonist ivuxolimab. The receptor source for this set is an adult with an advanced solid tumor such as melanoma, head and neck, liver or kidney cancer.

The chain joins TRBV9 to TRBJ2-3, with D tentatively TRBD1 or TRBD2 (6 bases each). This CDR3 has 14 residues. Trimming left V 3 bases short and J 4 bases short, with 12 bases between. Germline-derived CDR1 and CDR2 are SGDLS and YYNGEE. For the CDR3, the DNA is TGTGCCAGCAGCGGAGGGGGGCCCGCAGATACGCAGTATTTT. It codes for CASSGGGPADTQYF.

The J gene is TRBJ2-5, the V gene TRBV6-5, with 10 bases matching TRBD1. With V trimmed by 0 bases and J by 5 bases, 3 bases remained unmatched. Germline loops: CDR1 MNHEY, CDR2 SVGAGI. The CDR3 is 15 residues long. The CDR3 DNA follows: TGTGCCAGCAGTTACTCGACAGGGGGCCGCGAGACCCAGTACTTC. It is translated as CASSYSTGGRETQYF.

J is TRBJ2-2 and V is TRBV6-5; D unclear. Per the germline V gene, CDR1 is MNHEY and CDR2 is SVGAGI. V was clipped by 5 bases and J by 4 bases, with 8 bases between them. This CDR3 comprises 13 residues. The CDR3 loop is CASSPLSTGELFF. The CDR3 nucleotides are TGTGCCAGCAGTCCCCTTTCCACCGGGGAGCTGTTTTTT.

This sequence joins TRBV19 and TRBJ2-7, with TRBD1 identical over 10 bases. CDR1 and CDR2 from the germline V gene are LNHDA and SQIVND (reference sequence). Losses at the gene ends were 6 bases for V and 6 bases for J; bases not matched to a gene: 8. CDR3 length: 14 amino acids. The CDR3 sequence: CASSPGTGVTEQYF. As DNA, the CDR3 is TGTGCCAGTAGCCCCGGGACAGGGGTTACCGAGCAGTACTTC.

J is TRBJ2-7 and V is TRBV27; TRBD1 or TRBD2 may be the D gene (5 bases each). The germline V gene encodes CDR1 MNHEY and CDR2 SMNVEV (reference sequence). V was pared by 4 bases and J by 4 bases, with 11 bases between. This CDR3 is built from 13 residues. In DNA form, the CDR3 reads TGTGCCAGCAGTTGGGGACGTAATTACGAGCAGTACTTC. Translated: CASSWGRNYEQYF.

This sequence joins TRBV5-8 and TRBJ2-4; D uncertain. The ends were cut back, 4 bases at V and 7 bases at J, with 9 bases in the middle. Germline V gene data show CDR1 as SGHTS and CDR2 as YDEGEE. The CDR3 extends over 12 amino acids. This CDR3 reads CASSPRKNIQYF. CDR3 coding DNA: TGTGCCAGCAGCCCTCGCAAGAACATTCAGTACTTC.

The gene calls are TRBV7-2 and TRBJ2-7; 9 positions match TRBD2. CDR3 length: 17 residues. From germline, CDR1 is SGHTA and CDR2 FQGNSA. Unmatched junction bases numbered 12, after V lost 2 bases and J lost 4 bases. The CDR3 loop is CASSLSPTSGTLYEQYF. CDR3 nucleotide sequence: TGTGCCAGCAGCTTATCGCCGACTAGCGGAACTTTGTACGAGCAGTACTTC.

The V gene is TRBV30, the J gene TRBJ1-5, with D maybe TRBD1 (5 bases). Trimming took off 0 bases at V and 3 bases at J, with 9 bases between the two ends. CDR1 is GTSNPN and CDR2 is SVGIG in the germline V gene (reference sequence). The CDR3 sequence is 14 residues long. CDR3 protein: CAWSVDSFNQPQHF. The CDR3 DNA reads TGTGCCTGGAGTGTAGACAGCTTCAATCAGCCCCAGCATTTT.

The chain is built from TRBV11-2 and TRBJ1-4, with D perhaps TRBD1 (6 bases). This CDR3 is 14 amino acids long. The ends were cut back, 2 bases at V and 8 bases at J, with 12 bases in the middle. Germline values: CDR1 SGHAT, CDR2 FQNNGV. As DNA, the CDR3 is TGTGCCAGCAGCTTATTACAGGGTGCAGAAAAACTGTTTTTT. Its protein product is CASSLLQGAEKLFF.

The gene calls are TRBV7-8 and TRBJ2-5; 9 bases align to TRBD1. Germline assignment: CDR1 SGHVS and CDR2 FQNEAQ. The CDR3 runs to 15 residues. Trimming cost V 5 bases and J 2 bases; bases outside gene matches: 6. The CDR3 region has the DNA TGTGCCAGCAGCCCTACAGGGGGCGGGCAAGAGACCCAGTACTTC. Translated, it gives CASSPTGGGQETQYF.

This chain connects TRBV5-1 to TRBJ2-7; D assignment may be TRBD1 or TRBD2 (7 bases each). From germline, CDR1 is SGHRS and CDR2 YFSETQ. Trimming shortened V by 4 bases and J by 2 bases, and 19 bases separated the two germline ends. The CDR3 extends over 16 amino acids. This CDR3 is CASSIFRQGGAYEQYF. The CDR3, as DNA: TGCGCCAGCAGCATTTTTAGACAGGGAGGGGCCTACGAGCAGTACTTC.

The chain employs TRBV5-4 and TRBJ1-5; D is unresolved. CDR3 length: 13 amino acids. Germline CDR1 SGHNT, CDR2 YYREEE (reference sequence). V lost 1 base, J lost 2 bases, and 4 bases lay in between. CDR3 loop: CASSLSGNQPQHF. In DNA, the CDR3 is TGTGCCAGCAGCTTGAGTGGCAATCAGCCCCAGCATTTT.

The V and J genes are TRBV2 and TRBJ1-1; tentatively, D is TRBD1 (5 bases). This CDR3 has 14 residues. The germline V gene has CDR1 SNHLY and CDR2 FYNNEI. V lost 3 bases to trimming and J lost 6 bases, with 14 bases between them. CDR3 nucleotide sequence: TGTGCCAGCAGTGATCCAGGGTATCGGGCTGAAGCTTTCTTT. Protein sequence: CASSDPGYRAEAFF.

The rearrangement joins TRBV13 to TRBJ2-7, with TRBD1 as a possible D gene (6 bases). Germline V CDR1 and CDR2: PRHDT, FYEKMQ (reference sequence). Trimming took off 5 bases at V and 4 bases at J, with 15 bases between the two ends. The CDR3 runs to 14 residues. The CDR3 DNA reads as TGTGCCAGCAGCGCCAGCAGGGGAAATTACGAGCAGTACTTC. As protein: CASSASRGNYEQYF.

As DNA, the CDR3 is TGTGCTAGTGGAACCGGGACAGGGAGCACAGATACGCAGTATTTT. It encodes CASGTGTGSTDTQYF. V and J are TRBV12-5 and TRBJ2-3; TRBD1 matches at 9 bases. There are 15 residues in the CDR3. Germline V lookup: CDR1 LGHNT, CDR2 FRNRAP. V trimming: 6 bases; J trimming: 0 bases; junction bases outside the gene matches: 4.

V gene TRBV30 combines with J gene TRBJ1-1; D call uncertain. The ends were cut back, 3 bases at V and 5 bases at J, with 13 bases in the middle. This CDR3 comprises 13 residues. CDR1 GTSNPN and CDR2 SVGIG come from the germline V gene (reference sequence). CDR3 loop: CAWRVVSGTEAFF. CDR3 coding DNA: TGTGCCTGGAGGGTGGTCTCGGGTACTGAAGCTTTCTTT.

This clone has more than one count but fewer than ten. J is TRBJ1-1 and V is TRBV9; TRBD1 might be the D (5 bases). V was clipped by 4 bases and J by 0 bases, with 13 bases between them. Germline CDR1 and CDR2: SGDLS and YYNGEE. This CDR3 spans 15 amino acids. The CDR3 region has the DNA TGTGCCAGCAGCTCGTCGACAGCTATGAACACTGAAGCTTTCTTT. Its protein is CASSSSTAMNTEAFF.

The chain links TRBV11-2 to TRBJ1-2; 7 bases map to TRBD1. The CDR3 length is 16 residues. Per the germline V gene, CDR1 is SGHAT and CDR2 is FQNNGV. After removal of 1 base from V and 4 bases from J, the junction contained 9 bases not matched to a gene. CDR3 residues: CASSLVTGMRGYGYTF. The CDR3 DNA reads TGTGCCAGCAGCTTAGTGACAGGGATGCGGGGCTATGGCTACACCTTC.

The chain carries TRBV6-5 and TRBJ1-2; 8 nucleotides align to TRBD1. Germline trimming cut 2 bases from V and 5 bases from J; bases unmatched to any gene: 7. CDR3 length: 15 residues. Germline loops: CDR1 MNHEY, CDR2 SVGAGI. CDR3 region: CASSYPLTGAYGYTF. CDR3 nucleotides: TGTGCCAGCAGTTACCCGTTGACAGGGGCGTATGGCTACACCTTC.